This T cell receptor beta chain was sequenced during a study of blood T cell repertoires in COVID-19. As for the study in general: Some COVID-19 samples were acute and others convalescent; all came from the United States, Italy and Spain. PBMCs, B-cell-depleted T cells, or T cells were the source of the cDNA or gDNA that made up the material.

Profiling relied on immunoSEQ multiplex PCR, and the TCRdb table lists in-frame clones only, not all of them. Among tens of thousands of clones listed, around 90% were seen once. V was pared by 0 bases and J by 5 bases, with 14 bases between. The CDR3 runs 15 residues. CDR1 and CDR2 (germline): LGHDT, YNNKEL (reference sequence). Material for sequencing was peripheral blood. The sequence derives from a human donor in a cohort sampled during active COVID-19. The gene calls are TRBV3-1 (or the pseudogene TRBV3-2) and TRBJ2-7; D is possibly TRBD2 (6 bases). The CDR3: CASSQEPGRQHEQYF. The DNA for the CDR3 is TGTGCCAGCAGCCAAGAACCAGGGAGGCAGCACGAGCAGTACTTC.